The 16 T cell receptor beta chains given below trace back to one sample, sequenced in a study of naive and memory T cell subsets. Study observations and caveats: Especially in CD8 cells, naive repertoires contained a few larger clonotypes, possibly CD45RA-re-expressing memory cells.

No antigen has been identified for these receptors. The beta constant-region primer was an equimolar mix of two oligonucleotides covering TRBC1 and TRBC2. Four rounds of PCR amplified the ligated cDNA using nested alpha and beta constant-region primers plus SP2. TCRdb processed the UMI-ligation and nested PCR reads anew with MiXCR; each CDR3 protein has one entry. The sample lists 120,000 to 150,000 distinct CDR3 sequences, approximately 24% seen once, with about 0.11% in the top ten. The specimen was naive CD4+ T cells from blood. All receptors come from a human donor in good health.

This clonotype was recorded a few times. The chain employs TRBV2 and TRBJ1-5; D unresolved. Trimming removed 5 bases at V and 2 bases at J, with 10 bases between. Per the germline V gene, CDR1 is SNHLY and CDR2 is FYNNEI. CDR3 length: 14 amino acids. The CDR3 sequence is CASSPGRGNQPQHF. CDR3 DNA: TGTGCCAGCAGTCCCGGCCGGGGCAATCAGCCCCAGCATTTT.

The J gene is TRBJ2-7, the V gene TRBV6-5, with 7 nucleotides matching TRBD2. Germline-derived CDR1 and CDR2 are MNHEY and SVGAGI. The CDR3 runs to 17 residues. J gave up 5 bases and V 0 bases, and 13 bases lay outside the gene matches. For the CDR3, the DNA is TGTGCCAGCAGTTACTCGATAGCGGGCAGACTATCCGACGAGCAGTACTTC. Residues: CASSYSIAGRLSDEQYF.

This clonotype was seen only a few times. CDR3 coding DNA: TGTGCCAGCAGAATCCCCGGGACAGGGGCCAACGAGCAGTACTTC. It is translated as CASRIPGTGANEQYF. The V call is TRBV11-2, the J call TRBJ2-7; 10 bases are a match to TRBD1. The length of the CDR3 is 15 residues. Germline V CDR1 and CDR2: SGHAT, FQNNGV. V lost 6 bases, J lost 5 bases, and 10 bases stayed unmatched.

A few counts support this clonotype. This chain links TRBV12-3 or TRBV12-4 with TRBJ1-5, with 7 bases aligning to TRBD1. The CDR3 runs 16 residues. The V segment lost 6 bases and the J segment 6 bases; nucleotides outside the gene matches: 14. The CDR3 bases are TGTGCCAGCAGCCAAGACAGGGTAGGGTCAGGTCAGCCCCAGCATTTT. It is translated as CASSQDRVGSGQPQHF.

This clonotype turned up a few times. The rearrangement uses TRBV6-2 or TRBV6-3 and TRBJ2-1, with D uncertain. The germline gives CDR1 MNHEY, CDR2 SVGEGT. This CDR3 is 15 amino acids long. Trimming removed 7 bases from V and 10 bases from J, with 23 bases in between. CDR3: CASTYPTYPKLEQFF. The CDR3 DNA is TGTGCCAGCACCTACCCGACTTATCCCAAGCTGGAGCAGTTCTTC.

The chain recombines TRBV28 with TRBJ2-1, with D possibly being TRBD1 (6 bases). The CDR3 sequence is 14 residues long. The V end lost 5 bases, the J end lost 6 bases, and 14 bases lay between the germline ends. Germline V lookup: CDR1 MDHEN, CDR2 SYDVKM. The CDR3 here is CASSPPPTGNEQFF. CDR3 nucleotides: TGTGCCAGCAGTCCCCCCCCGACAGGCAATGAGCAGTTCTTC.

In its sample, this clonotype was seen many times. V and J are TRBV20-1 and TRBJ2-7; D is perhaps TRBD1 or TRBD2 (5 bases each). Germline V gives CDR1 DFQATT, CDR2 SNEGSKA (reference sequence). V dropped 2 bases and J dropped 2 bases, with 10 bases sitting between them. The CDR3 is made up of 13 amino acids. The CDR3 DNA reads TGCAGTGCTAGACGGGACCAGCCCTACGAGCAGTACTTC. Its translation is CSARRDQPYEQYF.

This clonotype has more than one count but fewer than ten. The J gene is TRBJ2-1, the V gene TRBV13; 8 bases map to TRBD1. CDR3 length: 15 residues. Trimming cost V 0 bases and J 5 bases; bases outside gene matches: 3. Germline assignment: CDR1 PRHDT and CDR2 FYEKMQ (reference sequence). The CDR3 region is CASSLGGQGDNEQFF. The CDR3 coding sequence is TGTGCCAGCAGCTTAGGAGGACAGGGAGACAATGAGCAGTTCTTC.

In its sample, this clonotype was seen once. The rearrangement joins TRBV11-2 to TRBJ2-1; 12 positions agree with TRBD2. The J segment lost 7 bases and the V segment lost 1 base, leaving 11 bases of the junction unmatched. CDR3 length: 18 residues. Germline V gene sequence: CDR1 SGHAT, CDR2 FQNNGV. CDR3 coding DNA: TGTGCCAGCAGCTTAGGTGGCGGGCTAGCGGGAGGGTGGAATGAGCAGTTCTTC. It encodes CASSLGGGLAGGWNEQFF. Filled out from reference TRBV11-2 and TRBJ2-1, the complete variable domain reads EAGVAQSPRYKIIEKRQSVAFWCNPISGHATLYWYQQILGQGPKLLIQFQNNGVVDDSQLPKDRFSAERLKGVDSTLKIQPAKLEDSAVYLCASSLGGGLAGGWNEQFFGPGTRLTVL.

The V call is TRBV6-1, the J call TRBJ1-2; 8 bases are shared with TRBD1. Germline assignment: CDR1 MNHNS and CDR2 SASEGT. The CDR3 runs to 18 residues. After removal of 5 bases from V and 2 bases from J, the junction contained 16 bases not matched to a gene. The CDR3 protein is CASSKLGDRGFSNYGYTF. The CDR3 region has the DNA TGTGCCAGCAGTAAATTAGGAGACAGGGGTTTTTCCAACTATGGCTACACCTTC.

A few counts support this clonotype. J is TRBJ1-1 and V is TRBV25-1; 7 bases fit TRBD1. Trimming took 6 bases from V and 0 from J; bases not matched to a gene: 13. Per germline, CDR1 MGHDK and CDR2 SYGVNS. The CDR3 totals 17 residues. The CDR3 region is CASSTGVRGGMNTEAFF. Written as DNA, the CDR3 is TGTGCCAGCAGCACAGGGGTTCGAGGGGGGATGAACACTGAAGCTTTCTTT.

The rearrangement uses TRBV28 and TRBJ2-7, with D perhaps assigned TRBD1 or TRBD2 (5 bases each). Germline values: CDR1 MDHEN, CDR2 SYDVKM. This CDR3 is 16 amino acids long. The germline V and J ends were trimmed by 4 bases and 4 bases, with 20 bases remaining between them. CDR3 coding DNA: TGTGCCAGCAGTTCATCCGGGACGGCGAGAGCGTACGAGCAGTACTTC. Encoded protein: CASSSSGTARAYEQYF.

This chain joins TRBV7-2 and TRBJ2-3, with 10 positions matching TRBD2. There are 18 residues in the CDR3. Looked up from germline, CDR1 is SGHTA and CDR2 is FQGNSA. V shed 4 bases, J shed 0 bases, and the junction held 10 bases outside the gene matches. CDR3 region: CASSSLWTSGFSTDTQYF. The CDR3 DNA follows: TGTGCCAGCAGCTCTCTCTGGACTAGCGGATTCAGCACAGATACGCAGTATTTT.

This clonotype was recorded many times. The CDR3 DNA follows: TGTGCCAGCAGCCGACTAGCGGGCCCTATCCATGAGCAGTTCTTC. It is translated as CASSRLAGPIHEQFF. The chain uses TRBV27 and TRBJ2-1; the match to TRBD2 covers 10 bases. Germline V CDR1 and CDR2: MNHEY, SMNVEV (reference sequence). Unmatched junction bases numbered 10, after V lost 6 bases and J lost 8 bases. The CDR3 spans 15 residues.

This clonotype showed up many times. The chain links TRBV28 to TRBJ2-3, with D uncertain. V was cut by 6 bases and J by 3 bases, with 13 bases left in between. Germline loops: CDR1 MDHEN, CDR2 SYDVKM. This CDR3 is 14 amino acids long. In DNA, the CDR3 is TGTGCCAGCAGGAAGGGCCTGAGGACAGATACGCAGTATTTT. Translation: CASRKGLRTDTQYF.

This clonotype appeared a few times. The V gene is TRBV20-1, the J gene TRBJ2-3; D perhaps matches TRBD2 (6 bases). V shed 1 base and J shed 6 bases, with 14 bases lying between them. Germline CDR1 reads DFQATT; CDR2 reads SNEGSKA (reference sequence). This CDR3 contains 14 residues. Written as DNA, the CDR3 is TGCAGTGCTAGAGGCGGGCCGGGGGTCGATACGCAGTATTTT. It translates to CSARGGPGVDTQYF.